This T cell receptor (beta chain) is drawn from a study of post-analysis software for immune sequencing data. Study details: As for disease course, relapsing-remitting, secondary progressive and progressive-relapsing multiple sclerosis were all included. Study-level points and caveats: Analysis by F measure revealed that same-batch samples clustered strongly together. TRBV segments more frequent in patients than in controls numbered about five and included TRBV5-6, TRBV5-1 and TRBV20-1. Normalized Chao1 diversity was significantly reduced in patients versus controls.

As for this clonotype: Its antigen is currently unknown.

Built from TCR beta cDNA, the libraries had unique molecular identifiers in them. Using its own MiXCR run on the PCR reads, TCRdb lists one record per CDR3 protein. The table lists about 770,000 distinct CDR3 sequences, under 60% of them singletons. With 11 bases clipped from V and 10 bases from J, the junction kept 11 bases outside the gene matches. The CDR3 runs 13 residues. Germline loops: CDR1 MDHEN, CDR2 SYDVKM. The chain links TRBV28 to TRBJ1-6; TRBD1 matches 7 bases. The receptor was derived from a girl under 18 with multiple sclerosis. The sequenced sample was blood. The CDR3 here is CACLTGDGSPLHF. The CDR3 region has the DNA TGTGCCTGCCTAACAGGGGATGGCTCACCCCTCCACTTT. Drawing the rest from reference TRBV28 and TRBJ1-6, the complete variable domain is DVKVTQSSRYLVKRTGEKVFLECVQDMDHENMFWYRQDPGLGLRLIYFSYDVKMKEKGDIPEGYSVSREKKERFSLILESASTNQTSMYLCACLTGDGSPLHFGNGTRLTVT.